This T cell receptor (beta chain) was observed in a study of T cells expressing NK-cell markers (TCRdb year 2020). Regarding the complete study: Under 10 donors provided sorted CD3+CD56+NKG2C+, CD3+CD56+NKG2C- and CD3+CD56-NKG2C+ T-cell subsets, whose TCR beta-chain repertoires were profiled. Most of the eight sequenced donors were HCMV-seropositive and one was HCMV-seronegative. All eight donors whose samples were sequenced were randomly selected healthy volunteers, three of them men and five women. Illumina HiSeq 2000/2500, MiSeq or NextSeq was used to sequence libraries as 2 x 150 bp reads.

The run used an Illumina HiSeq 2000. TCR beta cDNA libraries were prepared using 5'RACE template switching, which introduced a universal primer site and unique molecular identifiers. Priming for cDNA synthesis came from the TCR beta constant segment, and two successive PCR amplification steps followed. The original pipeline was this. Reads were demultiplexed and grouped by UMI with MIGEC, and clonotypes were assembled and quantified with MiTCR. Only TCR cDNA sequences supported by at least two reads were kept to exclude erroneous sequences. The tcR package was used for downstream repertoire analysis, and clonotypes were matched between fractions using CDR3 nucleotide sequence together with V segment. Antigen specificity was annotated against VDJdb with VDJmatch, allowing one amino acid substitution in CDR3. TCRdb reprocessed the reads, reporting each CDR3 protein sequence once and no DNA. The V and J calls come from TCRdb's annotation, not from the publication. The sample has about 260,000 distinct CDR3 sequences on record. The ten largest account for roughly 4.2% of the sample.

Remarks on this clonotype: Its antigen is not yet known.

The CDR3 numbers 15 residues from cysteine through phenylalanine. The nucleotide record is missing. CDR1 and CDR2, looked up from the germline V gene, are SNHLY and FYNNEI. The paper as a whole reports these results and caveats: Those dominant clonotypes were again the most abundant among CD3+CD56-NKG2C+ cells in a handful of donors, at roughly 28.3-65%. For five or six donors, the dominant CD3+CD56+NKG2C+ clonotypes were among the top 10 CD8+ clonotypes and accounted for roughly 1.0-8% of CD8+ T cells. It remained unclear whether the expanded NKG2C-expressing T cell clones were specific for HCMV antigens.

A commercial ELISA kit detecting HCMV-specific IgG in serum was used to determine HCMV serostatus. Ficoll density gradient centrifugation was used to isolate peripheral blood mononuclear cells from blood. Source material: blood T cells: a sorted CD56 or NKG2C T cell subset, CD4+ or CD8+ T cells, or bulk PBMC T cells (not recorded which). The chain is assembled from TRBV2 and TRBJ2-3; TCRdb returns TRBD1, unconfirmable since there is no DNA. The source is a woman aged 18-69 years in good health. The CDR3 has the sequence CASSDRLGGADTQYF.